This T cell receptor (beta chain) was identified during a study of cytomegalovirus exposure and HLA in healthy donors. Study-level findings and limits: The study designated roughly 150 TCR beta chains cytomegalovirus-associated.

In the case of this clone: Its antigen is undetermined.

Method: immunoSEQ multiplex PCR; TCRdb's copy keeps in-frame clones and lacks some. The table records about 280,000 clones, 70% to 90% of them present only once. This TCR was recovered from a woman aged 18-29 years in good health and CMV-seronegative. The sample was PBMCs.

The chain's CDR3 is CASSLVAGGMSYGYTF. CDR3 sequence (DNA): TGCGCCAGCAGCTTGGTGGCAGGGGGGATGAGCTATGGCTACACCTTC. This sequence joins TRBV5-1 and TRBJ1-2; 7 positions agree with TRBD1. This CDR3 spans 16 amino acids. Germline V gene sequence: CDR1 SGHRS, CDR2 YFSETQ. Trimming at V came to 0 bases and at J to 4 bases, leaving 9 bases not matched to a gene.